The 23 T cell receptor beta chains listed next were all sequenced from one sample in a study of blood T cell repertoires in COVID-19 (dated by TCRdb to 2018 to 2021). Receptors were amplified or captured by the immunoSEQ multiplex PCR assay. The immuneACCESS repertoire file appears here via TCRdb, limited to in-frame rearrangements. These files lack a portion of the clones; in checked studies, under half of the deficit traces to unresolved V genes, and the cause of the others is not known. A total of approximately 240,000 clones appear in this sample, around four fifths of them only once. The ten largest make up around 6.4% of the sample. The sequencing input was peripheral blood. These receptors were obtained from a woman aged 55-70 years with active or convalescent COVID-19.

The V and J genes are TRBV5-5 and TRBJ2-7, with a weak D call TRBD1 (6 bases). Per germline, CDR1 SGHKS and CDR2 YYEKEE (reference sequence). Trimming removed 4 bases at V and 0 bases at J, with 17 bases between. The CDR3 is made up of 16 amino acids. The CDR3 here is CASSLRGQGSSYEQYV. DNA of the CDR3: TGTGCCAGCAGCCTCAGAGGGCAGGGGTCCTCCTACGAGCAGTACGTC.

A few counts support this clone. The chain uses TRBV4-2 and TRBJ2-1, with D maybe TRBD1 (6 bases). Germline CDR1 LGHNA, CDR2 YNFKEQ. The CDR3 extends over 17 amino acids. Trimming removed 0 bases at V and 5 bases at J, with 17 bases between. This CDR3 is CASSQDPTGVGDNEQFF. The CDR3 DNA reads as TGTGCCAGCAGCCAAGATCCGACAGGCGTAGGGGACAATGAGCAGTTCTTC.

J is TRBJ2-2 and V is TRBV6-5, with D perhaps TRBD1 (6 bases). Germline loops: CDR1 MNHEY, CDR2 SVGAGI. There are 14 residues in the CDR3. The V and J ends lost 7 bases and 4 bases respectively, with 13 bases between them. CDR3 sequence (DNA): TGTGCCAGCAATGTTGCAGGGGTCACCGGGGAGCTGTTTTTT. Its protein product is CASNVAGVTGELFF.

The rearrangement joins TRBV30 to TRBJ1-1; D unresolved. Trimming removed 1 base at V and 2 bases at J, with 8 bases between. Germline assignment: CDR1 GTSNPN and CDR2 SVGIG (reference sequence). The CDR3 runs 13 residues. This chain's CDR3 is CAWSDSGNTEAFF. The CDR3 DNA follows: TGTGCCTGGAGTGACTCTGGTAACACTGAAGCTTTCTTT.

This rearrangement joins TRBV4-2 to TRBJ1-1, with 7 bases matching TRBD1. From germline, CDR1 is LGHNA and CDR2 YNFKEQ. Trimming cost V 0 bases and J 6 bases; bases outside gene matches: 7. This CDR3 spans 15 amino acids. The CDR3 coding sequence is TGTGCCAGCAGCCAAGATTCGACAGGGCTCTCTGAAGCTTTCTTT. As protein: CASSQDSTGLSEAFF.

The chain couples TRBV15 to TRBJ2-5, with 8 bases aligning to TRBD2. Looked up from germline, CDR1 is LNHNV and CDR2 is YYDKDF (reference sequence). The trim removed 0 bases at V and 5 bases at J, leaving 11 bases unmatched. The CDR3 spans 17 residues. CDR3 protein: CATSREGPPGGWETQYF. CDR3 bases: TGTGCCACCAGCAGAGAAGGGCCCCCGGGAGGGTGGGAGACCCAGTACTTC.

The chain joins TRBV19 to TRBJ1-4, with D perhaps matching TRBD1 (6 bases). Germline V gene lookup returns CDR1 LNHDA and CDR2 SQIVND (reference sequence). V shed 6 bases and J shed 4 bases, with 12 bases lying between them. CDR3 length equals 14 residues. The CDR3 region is CASRRTASNEKLFF. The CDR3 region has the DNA TGTGCCAGTAGGAGGACAGCAAGTAATGAAAAACTGTTTTTT.

The CDR3 nucleotides read TGTGCCAGCAGCTGGGACAGGGAAGCTAACTATGGCTACACCTTC. Amino acids: CASSWDREANYGYTF. The chain carries TRBV6-5 and TRBJ1-2, with 9 bases that match TRBD1. Germline V CDR1 and CDR2: MNHEY, SVGAGI. The V gene end was trimmed by 6 bases and the J gene end by 0 bases; junction bases not matched to a gene: 5. The CDR3 length is 15 residues.

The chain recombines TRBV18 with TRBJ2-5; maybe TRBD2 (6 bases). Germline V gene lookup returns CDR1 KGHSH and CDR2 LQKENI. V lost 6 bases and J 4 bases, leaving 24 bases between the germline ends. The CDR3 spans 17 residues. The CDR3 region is CASSQPFAAGRSETQYF. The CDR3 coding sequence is TGTGCCAGCTCCCAACCCTTCGCTGCGGGGAGGTCAGAGACCCAGTACTTC. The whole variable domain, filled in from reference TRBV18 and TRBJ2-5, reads NAGVMQNPRHLVRRRGQEARLRCSPMKGHSHVYWYRQLPEEGLKFMVYLQKENIIDESGMPKERFSAEFPKEGPSILRIQQVVRGDSAAYFCASSQPFAAGRSETQYFGPGTRLLVL.

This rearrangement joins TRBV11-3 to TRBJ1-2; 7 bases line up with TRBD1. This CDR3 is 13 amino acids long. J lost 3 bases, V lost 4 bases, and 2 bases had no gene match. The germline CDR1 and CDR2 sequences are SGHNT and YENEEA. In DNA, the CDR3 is TGTGCCAGCAGCTCGAGGGGGCACTATGGCTACACCTTC. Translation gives CASSSRGHYGYTF.

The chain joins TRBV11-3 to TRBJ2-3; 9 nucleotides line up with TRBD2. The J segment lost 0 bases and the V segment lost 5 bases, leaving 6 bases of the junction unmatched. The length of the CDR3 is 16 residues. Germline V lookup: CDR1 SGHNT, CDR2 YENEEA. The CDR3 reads CASSPIAGESTDTQYF. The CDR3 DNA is TGTGCCAGCAGCCCCATAGCGGGAGAAAGCACAGATACGCAGTATTTT. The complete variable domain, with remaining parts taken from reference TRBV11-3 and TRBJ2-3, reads EAGVVQSPRYKIIEKKQPVAFWCNPISGHNTLYWYLQNLGQGPELLIRYENEEAVDDSQLPKDRFSAERLKGVDSTLKIQPAELGDSAVYLCASSPIAGESTDTQYFGPGTRLTVL.

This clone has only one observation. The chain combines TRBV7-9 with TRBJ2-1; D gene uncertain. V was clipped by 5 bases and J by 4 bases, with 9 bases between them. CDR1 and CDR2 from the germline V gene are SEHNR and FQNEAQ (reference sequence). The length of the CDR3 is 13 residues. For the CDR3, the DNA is TGTGCCAGCAGCCCGCTTAGTTACAATGAGCAGTTCTTC. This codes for CASSPLSYNEQFF.

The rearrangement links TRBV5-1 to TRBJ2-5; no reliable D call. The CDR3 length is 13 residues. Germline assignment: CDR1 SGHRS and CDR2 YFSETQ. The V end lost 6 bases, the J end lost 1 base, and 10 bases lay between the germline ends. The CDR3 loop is CASMVGFQETQYF. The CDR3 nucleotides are TGCGCCAGCATGGTGGGCTTCCAAGAGACCCAGTACTTC.

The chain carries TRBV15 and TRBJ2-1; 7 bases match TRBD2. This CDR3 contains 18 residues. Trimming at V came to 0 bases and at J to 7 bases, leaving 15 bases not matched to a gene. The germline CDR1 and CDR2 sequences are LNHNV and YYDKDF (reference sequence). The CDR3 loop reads CATSRDWEGDGPMNEQFF. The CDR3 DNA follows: TGTGCCACCAGCAGAGATTGGGAGGGAGATGGTCCGATGAATGAGCAGTTCTTC. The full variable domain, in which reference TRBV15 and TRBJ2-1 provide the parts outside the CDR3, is DAMVIQNPRYQVTQFGKPVTLSCSQTLNHNVMYWYQQKSSQAPKLLFHYYDKDFNNEADTPDNFQSRRPNTSFCFLDIRSPGLGDTAMYLCATSRDWEGDGPMNEQFFGPGTRLTVL.

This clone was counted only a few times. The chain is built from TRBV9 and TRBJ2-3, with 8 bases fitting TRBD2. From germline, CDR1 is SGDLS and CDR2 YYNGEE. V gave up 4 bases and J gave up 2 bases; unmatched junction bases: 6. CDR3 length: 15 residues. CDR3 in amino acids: CASSPYSGATDTQYF. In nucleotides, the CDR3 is TGTGCCAGCAGCCCCTATAGCGGGGCCACAGATACGCAGTATTTT.

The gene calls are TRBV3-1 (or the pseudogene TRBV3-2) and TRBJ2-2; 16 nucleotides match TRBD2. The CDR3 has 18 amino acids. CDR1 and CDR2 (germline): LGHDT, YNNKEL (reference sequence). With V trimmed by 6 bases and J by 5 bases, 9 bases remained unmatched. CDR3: CASRDEGLAGGLTGELFF. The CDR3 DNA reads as TGTGCCAGCAGAGACGAGGGACTAGCGGGGGGGCTTACCGGGGAGCTGTTTTTT.

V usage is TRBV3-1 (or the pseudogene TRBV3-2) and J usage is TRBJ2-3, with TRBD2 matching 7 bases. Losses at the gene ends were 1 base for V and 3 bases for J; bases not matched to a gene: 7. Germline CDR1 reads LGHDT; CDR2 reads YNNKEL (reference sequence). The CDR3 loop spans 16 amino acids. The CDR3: CASSQVLAGGTDTQYF. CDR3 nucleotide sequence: TGTGCCAGCAGCCAAGTATTAGCGGGTGGGACAGATACGCAGTATTTT.

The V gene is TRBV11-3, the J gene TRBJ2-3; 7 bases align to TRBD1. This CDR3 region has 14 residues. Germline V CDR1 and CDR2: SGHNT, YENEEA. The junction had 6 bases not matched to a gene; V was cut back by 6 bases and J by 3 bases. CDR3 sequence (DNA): TGTGCCAGCAGGCGACAGGGTGGGACAGATACGCAGTATTTT. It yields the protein CASRRQGGTDTQYF.

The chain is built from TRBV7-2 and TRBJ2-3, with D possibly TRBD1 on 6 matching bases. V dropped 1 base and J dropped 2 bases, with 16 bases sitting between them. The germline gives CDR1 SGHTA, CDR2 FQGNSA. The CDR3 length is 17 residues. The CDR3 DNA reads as TGTGCCAGCAGCTTAGTCAGTGGGGGCCTAAACACAGATACGCAGTATTTT. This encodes CASSLVSGGLNTDTQYF.

The CDR3 region is CASSSGVYEQYF. In DNA, the CDR3 is TGTGCCAGCAGTTCAGGGGTTTACGAGCAGTACTTC. The chain uses TRBV2 and TRBJ2-7, with D perhaps matching TRBD1 (6 bases). Germline CDR1 is SNHLY and CDR2 is FYNNEI. The CDR3 contains 12 residues. Trimming took off 5 bases at V and 4 bases at J, with 9 bases between the two ends. Full variable domain (rest looked up from reference TRBV2 and TRBJ2-7): EPEVTQTPSHQVTQMGQEVILRCVPISNHLYFYWYRQILGQKVEFLVSFYNNEISEKSEIFDDQFSVERPDGSNFTLKIRSTKLEDSAMYFCASSSGVYEQYFGPGTRLTVT.

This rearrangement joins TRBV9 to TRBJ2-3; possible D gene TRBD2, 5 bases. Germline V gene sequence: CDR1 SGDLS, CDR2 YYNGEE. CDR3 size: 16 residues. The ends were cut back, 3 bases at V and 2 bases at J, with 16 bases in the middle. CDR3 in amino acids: CASSASRKRNTDTQYF. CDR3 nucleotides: TGTGCCAGCAGCGCTTCACGGAAGCGGAACACAGATACGCAGTATTTT.

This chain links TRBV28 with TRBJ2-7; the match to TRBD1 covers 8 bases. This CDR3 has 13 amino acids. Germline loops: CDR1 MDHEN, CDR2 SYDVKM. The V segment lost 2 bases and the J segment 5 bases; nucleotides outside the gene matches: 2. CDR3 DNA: TGTGCCAGCAGTTTAAACAGGGGGAACGAGCAGTACGTC. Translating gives CASSLNRGNEQYV.

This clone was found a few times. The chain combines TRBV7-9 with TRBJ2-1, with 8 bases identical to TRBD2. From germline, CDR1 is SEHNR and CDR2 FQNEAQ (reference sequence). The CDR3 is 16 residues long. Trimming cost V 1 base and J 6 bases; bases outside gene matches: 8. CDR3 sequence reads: CASSLVGGGPLNEQFF. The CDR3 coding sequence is TGTGCCAGCAGCTTAGTCGGCGGGGGGCCCCTCAATGAGCAGTTCTTC. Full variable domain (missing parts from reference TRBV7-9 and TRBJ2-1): DTGVSQNPRHKITKRGQNVTFRCDPISEHNRLYWYRQTLGQGPEFLTYFQNEAQLEKSRLLSDRFSAERPKGSFSTLEIQRTEQGDSAMYLCASSLVGGGPLNEQFFGPGTRLTVL.